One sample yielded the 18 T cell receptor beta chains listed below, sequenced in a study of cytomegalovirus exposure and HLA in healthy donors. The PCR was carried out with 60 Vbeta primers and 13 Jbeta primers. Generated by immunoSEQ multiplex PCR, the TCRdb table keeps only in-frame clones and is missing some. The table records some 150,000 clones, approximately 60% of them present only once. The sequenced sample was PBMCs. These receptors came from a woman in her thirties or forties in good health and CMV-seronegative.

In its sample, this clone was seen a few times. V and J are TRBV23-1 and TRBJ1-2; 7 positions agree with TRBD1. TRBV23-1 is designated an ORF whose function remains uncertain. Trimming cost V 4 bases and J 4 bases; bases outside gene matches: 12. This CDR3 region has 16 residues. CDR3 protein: CASSLPVQGDSYGYTF. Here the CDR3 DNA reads TGCGCCAGCAGTCTCCCCGTGCAGGGGGATAGCTATGGCTACACCTTC.

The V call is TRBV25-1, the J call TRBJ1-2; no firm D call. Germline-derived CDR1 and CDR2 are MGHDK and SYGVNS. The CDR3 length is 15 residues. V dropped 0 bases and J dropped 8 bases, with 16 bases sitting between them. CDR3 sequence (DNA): TGTGCCAGCAGTGAATATAAAGAGTCTGTGCGGGGCTACACCTTC. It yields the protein CASSEYKESVRGYTF.

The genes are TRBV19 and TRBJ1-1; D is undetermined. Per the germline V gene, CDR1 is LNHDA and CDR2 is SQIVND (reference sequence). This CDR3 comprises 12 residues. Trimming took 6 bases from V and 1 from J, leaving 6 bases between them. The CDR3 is CASSPGNTEAFF. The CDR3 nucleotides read TGTGCCAGTAGCCCAGGGAACACTGAAGCTTTCTTT.

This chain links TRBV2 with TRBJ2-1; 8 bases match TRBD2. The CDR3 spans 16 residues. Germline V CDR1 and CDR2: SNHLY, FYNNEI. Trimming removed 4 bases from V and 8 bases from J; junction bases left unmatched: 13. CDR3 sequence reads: CASSVGSSGVVYEQFF. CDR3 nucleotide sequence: TGTGCCAGCAGTGTTGGTAGTAGCGGGGTGGTCTATGAGCAGTTCTTC.

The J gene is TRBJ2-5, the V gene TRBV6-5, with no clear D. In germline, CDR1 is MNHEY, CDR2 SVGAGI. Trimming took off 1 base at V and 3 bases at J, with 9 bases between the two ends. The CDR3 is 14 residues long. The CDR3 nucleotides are TGTGCCAGCAGTTACTGGTCAGACAAAGAGACCCAGTACTTC. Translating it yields CASSYWSDKETQYF.

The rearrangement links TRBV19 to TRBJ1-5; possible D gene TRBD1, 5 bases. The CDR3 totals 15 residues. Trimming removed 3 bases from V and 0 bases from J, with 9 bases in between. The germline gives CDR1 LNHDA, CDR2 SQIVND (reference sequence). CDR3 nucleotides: TGTGCCAGTAGTATCGGACACCCTAGCAATCAGCCCCAGCATTTT. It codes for CASSIGHPSNQPQHF.

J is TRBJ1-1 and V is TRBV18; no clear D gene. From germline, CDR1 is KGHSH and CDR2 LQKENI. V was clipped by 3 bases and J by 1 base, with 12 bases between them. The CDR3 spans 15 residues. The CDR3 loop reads CASSPSLTENTEAFF. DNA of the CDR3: TGTGCCAGCTCACCTTCACTTACAGAGAACACTGAAGCTTTCTTT.

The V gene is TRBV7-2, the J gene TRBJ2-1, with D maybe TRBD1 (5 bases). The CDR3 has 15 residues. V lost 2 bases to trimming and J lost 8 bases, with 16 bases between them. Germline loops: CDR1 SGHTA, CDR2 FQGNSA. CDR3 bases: TGTGCCAGCAGCTTACAGGGCCTCCATGCCTATGAGCAGTTCTTC. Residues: CASSLQGLHAYEQFF.

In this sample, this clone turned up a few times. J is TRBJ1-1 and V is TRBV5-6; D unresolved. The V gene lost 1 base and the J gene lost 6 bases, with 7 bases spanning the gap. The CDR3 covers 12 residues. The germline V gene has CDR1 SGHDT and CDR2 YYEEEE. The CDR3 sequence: CASSLMGSEAFF. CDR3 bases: TGTGCCAGCAGCTTGATGGGCTCTGAAGCTTTCTTT.

DNA for the CDR3: TGTGCCAGCAGCTCAGGAGGGAAGAACACTGAAGCTTTCTTT. Residues: CASSSGGKNTEAFF. V gene TRBV6-5 combines with J gene TRBJ1-1, with unresolved D. In germline, CDR1 is MNHEY, CDR2 SVGAGI. The CDR3 is 14 amino acids. The V end was cut by 6 bases, the J end by 1 base, with 12 bases between.

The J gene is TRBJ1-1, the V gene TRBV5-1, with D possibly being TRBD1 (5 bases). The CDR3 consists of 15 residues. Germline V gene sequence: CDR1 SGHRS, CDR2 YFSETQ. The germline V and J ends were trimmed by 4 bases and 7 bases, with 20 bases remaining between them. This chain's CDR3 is CASSPFSGGYFEAFF. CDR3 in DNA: TGCGCCAGCAGCCCGTTCTCCGGGGGTTATTTTGAAGCTTTCTTT.

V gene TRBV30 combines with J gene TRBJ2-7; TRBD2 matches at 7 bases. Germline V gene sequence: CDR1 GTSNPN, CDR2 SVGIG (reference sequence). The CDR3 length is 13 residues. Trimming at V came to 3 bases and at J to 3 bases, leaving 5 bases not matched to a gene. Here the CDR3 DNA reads TGTGCCTGGAGGGGAGGACTAGACTACGAGCAGTACTTC. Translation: CAWRGGLDYEQYF.

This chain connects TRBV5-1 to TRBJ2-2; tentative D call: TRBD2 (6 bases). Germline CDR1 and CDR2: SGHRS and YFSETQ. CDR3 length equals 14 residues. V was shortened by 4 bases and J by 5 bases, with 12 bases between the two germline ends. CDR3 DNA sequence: TGCGCCAGCAGCCCGGGGGATCGGACCGGGGAGCTGTTTTTT. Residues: CASSPGDRTGELFF.

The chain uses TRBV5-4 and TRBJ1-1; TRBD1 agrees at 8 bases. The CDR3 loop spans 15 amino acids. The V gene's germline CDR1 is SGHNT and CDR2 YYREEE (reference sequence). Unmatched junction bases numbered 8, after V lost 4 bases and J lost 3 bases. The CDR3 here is CASSIKQGGYTEAFF. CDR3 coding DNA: TGTGCCAGCAGCATCAAACAGGGGGGTTACACTGAAGCTTTCTTT.

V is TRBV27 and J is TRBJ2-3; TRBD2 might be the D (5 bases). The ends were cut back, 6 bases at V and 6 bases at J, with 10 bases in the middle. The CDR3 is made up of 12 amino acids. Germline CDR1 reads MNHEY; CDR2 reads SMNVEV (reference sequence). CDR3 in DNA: TGTGCCAGCAGACTAGGGCTGGATACGCAGTATTTT. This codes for CASRLGLDTQYF.

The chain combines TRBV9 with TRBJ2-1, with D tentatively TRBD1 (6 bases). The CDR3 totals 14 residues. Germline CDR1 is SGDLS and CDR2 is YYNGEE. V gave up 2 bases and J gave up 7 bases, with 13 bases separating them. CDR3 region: CASSVALQGNEQFF. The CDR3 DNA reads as TGTGCCAGCAGCGTTGCCCTACAGGGTAATGAGCAGTTCTTC.

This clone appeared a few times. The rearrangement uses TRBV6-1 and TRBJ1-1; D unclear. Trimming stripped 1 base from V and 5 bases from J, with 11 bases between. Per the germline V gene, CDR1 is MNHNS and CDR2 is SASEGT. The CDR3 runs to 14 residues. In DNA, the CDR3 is TGTGCCAGCAGTGAAGACGGGGAGTGGACTGAAGCTTTCTTT. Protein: CASSEDGEWTEAFF.

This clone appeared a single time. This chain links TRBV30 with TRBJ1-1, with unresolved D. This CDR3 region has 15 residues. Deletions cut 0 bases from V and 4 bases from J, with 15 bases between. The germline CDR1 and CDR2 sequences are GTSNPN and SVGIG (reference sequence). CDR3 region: CAWSVHLERSTEAFF. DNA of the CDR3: TGTGCCTGGAGTGTACATCTGGAAAGGAGCACTGAAGCTTTCTTT. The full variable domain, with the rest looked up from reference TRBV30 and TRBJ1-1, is SQTIHQWPATLVQPVGSPLSLECTVEGTSNPNLYWYRQAAGRGLQLLFYSVGIGQISSEVPQNLSASRPQDRQFILSSKKLLLSDSGFYLCAWSVHLERSTEAFFGQGTRLTVV.